The 24 T cell receptor beta chains below all came from one sample that was sequenced in a study of cytomegalovirus exposure and HLA in healthy donors. Produced via immunoSEQ multiplex PCR; TCRdb's table is partial and in-frame only. This sample has fewer than 200,000 clones, with around 85% found just once. Sequencing input: PBMCs. The receptors were gathered from a man aged 18 to 30 in good health and CMV-seropositive.

In DNA, the CDR3 is TGTGCCAGCAGTCGGACTAGCGGGGGCAGGACCCAGTACTTC. This sequence encodes CASSRTSGGRTQYF. The rearrangement links TRBV2 to TRBJ2-5, with 13 nucleotides matching TRBD2. The ends lost 5 bases at V and 7 bases at J; junction bases unmatched: 4. CDR3 length equals 14 residues. Germline values: CDR1 SNHLY, CDR2 FYNNEI.

This clone was seen only once. An end of the junction does not agree with germline; a read error may underlie this. The V call is TRBV7-7, the J call TRBJ2-2, with D possibly TRBD1 on 6 matching bases. The CDR3 contains 15 residues. CDR1 is SSHAT, CDR2 FNYEAQ, per germline (reference sequence). In nucleotides, the CDR3 is TGTGCTAGCAGCTTAGTCCCCAGGGGAACCGGGGAGCTGTTTTTT. It is translated as CASSLVPRGTGELFF.

The rearrangement joins TRBV18 to TRBJ1-2; TRBD1 agrees at 11 bases. This CDR3 is 15 amino acids long. Unmatched junction bases numbered 4, after V lost 3 bases and J lost 4 bases. Germline CDR1 is KGHSH and CDR2 is LQKENI. The CDR3 nucleotides are TGTGCCAGCTCACCCGGACAGGGGGCGGGCTATGGCTACACCTTC. Encoded protein: CASSPGQGAGYGYTF. Together with reference TRBV18 and TRBJ1-2, the CDR3 gives the full variable domain: NAGVMQNPRHLVRRRGQEARLRCSPMKGHSHVYWYRQLPEEGLKFMVYLQKENIIDESGMPKERFSAEFPKEGPSILRIQQVVRGDSAAYFCASSPGQGAGYGYTFGSGTRLTVV.

The chain employs TRBV5-5 and TRBJ1-4; 9 bases match TRBD1. Trimming at V came to 3 bases and at J to 6 bases, leaving 3 bases not matched to a gene. CDR3 length: 14 residues. Germline V gene lookup returns CDR1 SGHKS and CDR2 YYEKEE (reference sequence). CDR3 sequence: CASSSGQGYEKLFF. The DNA for the CDR3 is TGTGCCAGCAGCTCTGGACAGGGGTATGAAAAACTGTTTTTT.

The rearrangement joins TRBV9 to TRBJ2-3; D not certain. Per germline, CDR1 SGDLS and CDR2 YYNGEE. There are 15 residues in the CDR3. V dropped 0 bases and J dropped 1 base, with 9 bases sitting between them. CDR3 loop: CASSVAPGGTDTQYF. The CDR3 nucleotides are TGTGCCAGCAGCGTAGCCCCCGGAGGCACAGATACGCAGTATTTT.

V usage is TRBV6-6 and J usage is TRBJ2-7; D is unresolved. The CDR3 extends over 12 amino acids. The V end lost 8 bases, the J end lost 3 bases, and 11 bases lay between the germline ends. Per the germline V gene, CDR1 is MNHNY and CDR2 is SVGAGI (reference sequence). This CDR3 reads CASADINYEQYF. DNA for the CDR3: TGTGCCAGCGCCGACATAAACTACGAGCAGTACTTC.

The chain couples TRBV9 to TRBJ1-1, with D possibly TRBD1 on 6 matching bases. The germline V and J ends were trimmed by 3 bases and 5 bases, with 14 bases remaining between them. Germline loops: CDR1 SGDLS, CDR2 YYNGEE. CDR3 length equals 14 residues. CDR3 sequence: CASSGNTGYTEAFF. In DNA, the CDR3 is TGTGCCAGCAGCGGAAACACAGGGTATACTGAAGCTTTCTTT.

The chain is built from TRBV6-1 and TRBJ2-6; D is ambiguous. The CDR3 runs 17 residues. Germline V gene data show CDR1 as MNHNS and CDR2 as SASEGT. The V end lost 2 bases, the J end lost 2 bases, and 13 bases lay between the germline ends. The CDR3 reads CASSETGRLAGANVLTF. The CDR3 DNA reads as TGTGCCAGCAGTGAAACGGGTAGGCTTGCTGGGGCCAACGTCCTGACTTTC.

The rearrangement joins TRBV18 to TRBJ1-2, with D unresolved. The germline gives CDR1 KGHSH, CDR2 LQKENI. The CDR3 runs to 17 residues. V lost 2 bases and J 8 bases, leaving 24 bases between the germline ends. Written as DNA, the CDR3 is TGTGCCAGCTCACCATTACCTCCCGGGCCCGAAGCGGGGGGCTACACCTTC. Translating it yields CASSPLPPGPEAGGYTF.

The J gene is TRBJ1-2, the V gene TRBV5-5; 7 bases agree with TRBD1. With 4 bases clipped from V and 8 bases from J, the junction kept 8 bases outside the gene matches. CDR1 is SGHKS, CDR2 YYEKEE, per germline (reference sequence). The CDR3 has 13 amino acids. The CDR3: CASSARGPAGYTF. The CDR3 region has the DNA TGTGCCAGCAGCGCGAGGGGGCCTGCGGGCTACACCTTC.

The V call is TRBV28, the J call TRBJ2-5, with D maybe TRBD2 (6 bases). V was shortened by 9 bases and J by 1 base, with 12 bases between the two germline ends. The germline CDR1 and CDR2 sequences are MDHEN and SYDVKM. The CDR3 loop spans 13 amino acids. CDR3 DNA: TGTGCCAGTCGGGGGATCCTCCAAGAGACCCAGTACTTC. It codes for CASRGILQETQYF.

The chain couples TRBV19 to TRBJ2-7, with TRBD1 matching 8 bases. CDR1 LNHDA and CDR2 SQIVND come from the germline V gene (reference sequence). Trimming took 5 bases from V and 2 from J; bases not matched to a gene: 8. The CDR3 has 15 amino acids. The DNA of the CDR3 is TGTGCCAGTAGTCCCGGACAGGGCTCGACCTACGAGCAGTACTTC. This gives the protein CASSPGQGSTYEQYF.

V and J are TRBV5-1 and TRBJ1-4; possible D gene TRBD1, 5 bases. This CDR3 has 13 residues. Trimming shortened V by 5 bases and J by 6 bases, and 11 bases separated the two germline ends. Germline V gene sequence: CDR1 SGHRS, CDR2 YFSETQ. CDR3 DNA sequence: TGCGCCAGCAGGCGGTCGGGGGATGAAAAACTGTTTTTT. Its translation: CASRRSGDEKLFF. Drawing the rest from reference TRBV5-1 and TRBJ1-4, the complete variable domain is KAGVTQTPRYLIKTRGQQVTLSCSPISGHRSVSWYQQTPGQGLQFLFEYFSETQRNKGNFPGRFSGRQFSNSRSEMNVSTLELGDSALYLCASRRSGDEKLFFGSGTQLSVL.

The rearrangement uses TRBV15 and TRBJ1-1; D gene ambiguous. Trimming took 8 bases from V and 4 from J, leaving 11 bases between them. CDR1 and CDR2 (germline): LNHNV, YYDKDF (reference sequence). CDR3 length: 12 amino acids. The CDR3 is CATARQLTEAFF. The CDR3 bases are TGTGCCACCGCCCGACAACTCACTGAAGCTTTCTTT.

The rearrangement uses TRBV28 and TRBJ2-1; possible D gene TRBD1, 5 bases. Trimming shortened V by 1 base and J by 8 bases, and 12 bases separated the two germline ends. Germline lookup yields CDR1 MDHEN and CDR2 SYDVKM. This CDR3 comprises 14 residues. Here the CDR3 reads CASSLLGAIDEQFF. The CDR3 nucleotides read TGTGCCAGCAGTTTATTAGGGGCGATCGATGAGCAGTTCTTC.

The V gene is TRBV6-1, the J gene TRBJ1-5, with TRBD1 identical over 10 bases. J gave up 3 bases and V 1 base, and 9 bases lay outside the gene matches. Per the germline V gene, CDR1 is MNHNS and CDR2 is SASEGT. The CDR3 is 18 amino acids. In nucleotides, the CDR3 is TGTGCCAGCAGTGAAGGTTGGGGGACAGGGGCCTACAATCAGCCCCAGCATTTT. Encoded protein: CASSEGWGTGAYNQPQHF.

Only one count was recorded for this clone. This chain connects TRBV5-6 to TRBJ2-2, with D perhaps TRBD2 (5 bases). V was cut by 2 bases and J by 3 bases, with 11 bases left in between. The CDR3 spans 15 residues. The germline gives CDR1 SGHDT, CDR2 YYEEEE. CDR3 in DNA: TGTGCCAGCAGCTTCGGAGAGGGCTACACCGGGGAGCTGTTTTTT. Protein: CASSFGEGYTGELFF. Full variable domain (remainder filled in from reference TRBV5-6 and TRBJ2-2): DAGVTQSPTHLIKTRGQQVTLRCSPKSGHDTVSWYQQALGQGPQFIFQYYEEEERQRGNFPDRFSGHQFPNYSSELNVNALLLGDSALYLCASSFGEGYTGELFFGEGSRLTVL.

The CDR3 loop reads CASRAWGLISGANVLTF. The CDR3 nucleotides read TGTGCCAGCAGGGCTTGGGGACTGATATCTGGGGCCAACGTCCTGACTTTC. The V call is TRBV28, the J call TRBJ2-6; possibly TRBD2 for D (6 bases). The CDR3 sequence is 17 residues long. Trimming took 6 bases from V and 1 from J, leaving 16 bases between them. The germline V gene encodes CDR1 MDHEN and CDR2 SYDVKM.

This chain links TRBV5-4 with TRBJ2-1; TRBD2 aligns across 12 bases. CDR3 size: 15 residues. The V gene's germline CDR1 is SGHNT and CDR2 YYREEE (reference sequence). After removal of 4 bases from V and 5 bases from J, the junction contained 4 bases not matched to a gene. CDR3 in DNA: TGTGCCAGCAGCAGGGGACTAGCGGGTAACAATGAGCAGTTCTTC. Protein product: CASSRGLAGNNEQFF.

This clone occurred once. The chain joins TRBV29-1 to TRBJ2-1, with D possibly TRBD1 on 7 matching bases. The CDR3 runs to 13 residues. Trimming took 2 bases from V and 6 from J, leaving 11 bases between them. The germline V gene has CDR1 SQVTM and CDR2 ANQGSEA. This CDR3 reads CSVERQGGNEQFF. The CDR3 nucleotides read TGCAGCGTTGAACGACAGGGAGGCAATGAGCAGTTCTTC.

The rearrangement joins TRBV30 to TRBJ2-5, with D uncertain. Looked up from germline, CDR1 is GTSNPN and CDR2 is SVGIG (reference sequence). The CDR3 totals 12 residues. V was clipped by 4 bases and J by 4 bases, with 10 bases between them. In DNA form, the CDR3 reads TGTGCCTGGAATGACTTCAGAGAGACCCAGTACTTC. It encodes CAWNDFRETQYF.

The chain uses TRBV6-1 and TRBJ2-7; possibly TRBD1 for D (5 bases). Looked up from germline, CDR1 is MNHNS and CDR2 is SASEGT. The length of the CDR3 is 13 residues. V lost 6 bases and J lost 2, with 11 bases in between. CDR3: CASSLAGTYEQYF. The CDR3 DNA reads TGTGCCAGCAGCCTGGCAGGGACCTACGAGCAGTACTTC.

The CDR3 loop is CASSPWGGNEKLFF. CDR3 bases: TGTGCCAGCAGCCCTTGGGGGGGTAATGAAAAACTGTTTTTT. This chain connects TRBV6-5 to TRBJ1-4; TRBD1 might be the D (5 bases). V was cut by 6 bases and J by 4 bases, with 12 bases left in between. The germline V gene encodes CDR1 MNHEY and CDR2 SVGAGI. The CDR3 has 14 amino acids.

V is TRBV28 and J is TRBJ1-3; 7 bases map to TRBD1. The CDR3 consists of 17 residues. CDR1 is MDHEN, CDR2 SYDVKM, per germline. The J segment lost 0 bases and the V segment lost 2 bases, leaving 7 bases of the junction unmatched. This CDR3 reads CASSLPRDSRSGNTIYF. CDR3 coding DNA: TGTGCCAGCAGTTTACCGCGGGACAGTCGCTCTGGAAACACCATATATTTT.